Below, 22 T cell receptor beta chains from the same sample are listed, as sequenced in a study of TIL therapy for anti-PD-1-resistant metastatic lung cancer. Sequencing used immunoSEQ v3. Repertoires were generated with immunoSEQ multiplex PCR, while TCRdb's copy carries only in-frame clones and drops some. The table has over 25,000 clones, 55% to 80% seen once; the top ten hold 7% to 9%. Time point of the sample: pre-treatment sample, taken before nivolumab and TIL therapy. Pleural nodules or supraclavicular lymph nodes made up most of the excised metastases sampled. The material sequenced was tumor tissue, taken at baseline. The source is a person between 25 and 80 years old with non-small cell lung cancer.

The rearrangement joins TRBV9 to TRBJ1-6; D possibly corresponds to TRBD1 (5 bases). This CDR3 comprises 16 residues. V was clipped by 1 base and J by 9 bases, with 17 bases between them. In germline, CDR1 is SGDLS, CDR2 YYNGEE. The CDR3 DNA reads TGTGCCAGCAGCGTAAGTTACGGAGGGGACGGTTCACCCCTCCACTTT. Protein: CASSVSYGGDGSPLHF.

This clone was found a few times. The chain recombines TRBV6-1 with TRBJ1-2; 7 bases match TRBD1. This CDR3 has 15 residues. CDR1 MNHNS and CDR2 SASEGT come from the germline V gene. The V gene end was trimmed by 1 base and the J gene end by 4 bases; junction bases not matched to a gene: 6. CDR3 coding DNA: TGTGCCAGCAGTGAAGGGACAGGCCCTTTCTATGGCTACACCTTC. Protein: CASSEGTGPFYGYTF.

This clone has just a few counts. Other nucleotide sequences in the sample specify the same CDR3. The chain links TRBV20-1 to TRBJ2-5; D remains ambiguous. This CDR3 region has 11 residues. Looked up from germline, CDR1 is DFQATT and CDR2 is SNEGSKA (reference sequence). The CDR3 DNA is TGCGGTATGAATAAAGAGACGACCCAGTACTTC. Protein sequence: CGMNKETTQYF.

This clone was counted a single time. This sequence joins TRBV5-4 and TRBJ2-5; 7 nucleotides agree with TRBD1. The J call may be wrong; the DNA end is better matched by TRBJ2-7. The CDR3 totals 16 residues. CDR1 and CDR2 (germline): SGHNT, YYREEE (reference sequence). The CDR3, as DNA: TGTGCCAGCAGCCCTGACAGGGCTTCTAAGTTATACGAGCAGTACTTC. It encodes CASSPDRASKLYEQYF.

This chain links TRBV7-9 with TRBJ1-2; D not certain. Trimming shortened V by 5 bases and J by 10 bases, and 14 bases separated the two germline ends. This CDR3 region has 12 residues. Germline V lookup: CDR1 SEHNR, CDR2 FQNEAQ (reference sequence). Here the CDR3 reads CASSPFEAPYTF. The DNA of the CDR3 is TGTGCCAGCAGCCCCTTCGAGGCCCCCTACACCTTC.

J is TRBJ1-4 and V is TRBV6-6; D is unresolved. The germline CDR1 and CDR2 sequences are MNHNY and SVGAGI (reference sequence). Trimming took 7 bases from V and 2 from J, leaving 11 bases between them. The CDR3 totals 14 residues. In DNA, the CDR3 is TGTGCCAGCAACTACCATAGGACTAATGAAAAACTGTTTTTT. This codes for CASNYHRTNEKLFF.

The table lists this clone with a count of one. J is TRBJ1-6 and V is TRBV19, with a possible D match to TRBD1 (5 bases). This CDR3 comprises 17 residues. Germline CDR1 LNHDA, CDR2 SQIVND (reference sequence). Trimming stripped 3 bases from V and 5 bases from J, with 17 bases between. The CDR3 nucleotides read TGTGCCAGTAGTATCAGGAGACAGCCTCTCAATAATTCACCCCTCCACTTT. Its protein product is CASSIRRQPLNNSPLHF.

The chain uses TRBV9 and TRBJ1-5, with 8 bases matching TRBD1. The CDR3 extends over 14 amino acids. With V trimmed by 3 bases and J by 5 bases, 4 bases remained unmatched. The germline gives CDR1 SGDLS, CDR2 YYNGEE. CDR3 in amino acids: CASSGHRGDQPQHF. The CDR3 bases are TGTGCCAGCAGCGGTCACAGGGGGGATCAGCCCCAGCATTTT.

This CDR3 is CATSRGGGRTGELFF. In nucleotides, the CDR3 is TGTGCCACCAGCAGAGGGGGGGGCCGGACCGGGGAGCTGTTTTTT. V is TRBV15 and J is TRBJ2-2, with a tentative D call TRBD2 (7 bases). Germline CDR1 LNHNV, CDR2 YYDKDF (reference sequence). This CDR3 is 15 amino acids long. V was trimmed by 1 base and J by 5 bases, leaving 11 bases between them.

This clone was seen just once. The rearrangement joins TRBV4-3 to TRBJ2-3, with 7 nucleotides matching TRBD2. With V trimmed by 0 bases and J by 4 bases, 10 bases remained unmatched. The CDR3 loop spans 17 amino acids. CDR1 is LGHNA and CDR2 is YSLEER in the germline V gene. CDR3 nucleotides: TGCGCCAGCAGCCAAGATCGCGCGGGGGACTCAGCAGATACGCAGTATTTT. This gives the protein CASSQDRAGDSADTQYF.

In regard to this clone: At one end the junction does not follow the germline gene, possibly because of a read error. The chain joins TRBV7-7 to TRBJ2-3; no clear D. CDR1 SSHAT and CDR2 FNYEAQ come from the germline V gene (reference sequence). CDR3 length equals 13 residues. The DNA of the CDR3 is TGTGCTAGCAGTTCTAGTCTGACAGATACGCAGTATTTT. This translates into CASSSSLTDTQYF.

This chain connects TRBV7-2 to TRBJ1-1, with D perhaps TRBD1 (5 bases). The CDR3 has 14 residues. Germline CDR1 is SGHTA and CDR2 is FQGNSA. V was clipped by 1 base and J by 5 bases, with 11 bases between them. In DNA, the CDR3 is TGTGCCAGCAGCTTAGGAGGGGAGGATACTGAAGCTTTCTTT. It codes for CASSLGGEDTEAFF.

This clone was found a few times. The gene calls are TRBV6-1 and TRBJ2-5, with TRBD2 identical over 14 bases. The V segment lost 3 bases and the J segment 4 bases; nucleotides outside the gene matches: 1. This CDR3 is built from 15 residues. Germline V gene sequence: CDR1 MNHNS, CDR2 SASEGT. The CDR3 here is CASSETSGGAETQYF. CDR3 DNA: TGTGCCAGCAGTGAGACTAGCGGGGGGGCAGAGACCCAGTACTTC.

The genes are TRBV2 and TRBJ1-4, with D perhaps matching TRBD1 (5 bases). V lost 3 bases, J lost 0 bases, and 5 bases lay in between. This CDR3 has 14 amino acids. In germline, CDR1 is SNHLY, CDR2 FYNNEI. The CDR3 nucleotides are TGTGCCAGCAGTGACAGGGCAACTAATGAAAAACTGTTTTTT. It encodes CASSDRATNEKLFF.

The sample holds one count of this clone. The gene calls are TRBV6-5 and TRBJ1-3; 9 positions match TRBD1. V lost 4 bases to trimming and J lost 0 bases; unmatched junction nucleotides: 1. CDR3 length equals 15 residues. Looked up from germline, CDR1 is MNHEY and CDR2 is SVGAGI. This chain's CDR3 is CASSSGQGSGNTIYF. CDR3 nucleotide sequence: TGTGCCAGCAGTTCGGGACAGGGCTCTGGAAACACCATATATTTT.

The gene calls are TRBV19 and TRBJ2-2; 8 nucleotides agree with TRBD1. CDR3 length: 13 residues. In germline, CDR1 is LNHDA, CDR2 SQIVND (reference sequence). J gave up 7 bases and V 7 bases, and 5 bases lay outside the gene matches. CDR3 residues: CASTATGVGELFF. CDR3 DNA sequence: TGTGCCAGTACCGCGACAGGGGTCGGGGAGCTGTTTTTT.

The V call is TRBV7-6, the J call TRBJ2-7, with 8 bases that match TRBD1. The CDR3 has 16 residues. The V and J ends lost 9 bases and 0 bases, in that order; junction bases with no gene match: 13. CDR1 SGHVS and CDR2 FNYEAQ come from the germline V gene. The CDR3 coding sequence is TGTGCCAGAATCACAGGACAGGGTGCTAGCTCCTACGAGCAGTACTTC. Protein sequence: CARITGQGASSYEQYF.

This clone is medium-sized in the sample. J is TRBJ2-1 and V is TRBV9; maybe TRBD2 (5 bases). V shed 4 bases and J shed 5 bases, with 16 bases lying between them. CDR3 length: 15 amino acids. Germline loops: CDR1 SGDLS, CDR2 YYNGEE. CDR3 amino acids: CASSPSGSGNNEQFF. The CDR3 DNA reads TGTGCCAGCAGCCCCTCTGGGAGCGGCAACAATGAGCAGTTCTTC.

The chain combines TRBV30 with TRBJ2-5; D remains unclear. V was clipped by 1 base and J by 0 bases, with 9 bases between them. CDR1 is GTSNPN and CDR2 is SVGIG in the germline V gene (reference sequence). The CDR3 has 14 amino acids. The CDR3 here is CAWSGGRYQETQYF. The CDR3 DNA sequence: TGTGCCTGGAGTGGAGGCAGGTACCAAGAGACCCAGTACTTC.

CDR3 loop: CASTPGLAGPSSYEQYF. CDR3 DNA sequence: TGTGCCAGTACCCCTGGACTAGCGGGGCCGAGCTCCTACGAGCAGTACTTC. The gene calls are TRBV19 and TRBJ2-7, with 12 bases identical to TRBD2. The length of the CDR3 is 17 residues. In germline, CDR1 is LNHDA, CDR2 SQIVND (reference sequence). Trimming cost V 7 bases and J 0 bases; bases outside gene matches: 10.

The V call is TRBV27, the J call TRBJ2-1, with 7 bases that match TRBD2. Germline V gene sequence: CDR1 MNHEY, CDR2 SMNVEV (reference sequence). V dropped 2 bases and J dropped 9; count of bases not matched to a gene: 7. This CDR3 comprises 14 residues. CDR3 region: CASSLKLALGEQFF. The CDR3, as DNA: TGTGCCAGCAGTTTAAAACTAGCGTTGGGTGAGCAGTTCTTC.

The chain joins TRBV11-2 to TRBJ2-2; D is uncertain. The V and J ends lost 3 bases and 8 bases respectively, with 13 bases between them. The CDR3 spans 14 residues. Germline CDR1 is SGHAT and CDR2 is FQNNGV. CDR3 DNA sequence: TGTGCCAGCAGCTTTTCGTTTTTCCCTGGGGAGCTGTTTTTT. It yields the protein CASSFSFFPGELFF.